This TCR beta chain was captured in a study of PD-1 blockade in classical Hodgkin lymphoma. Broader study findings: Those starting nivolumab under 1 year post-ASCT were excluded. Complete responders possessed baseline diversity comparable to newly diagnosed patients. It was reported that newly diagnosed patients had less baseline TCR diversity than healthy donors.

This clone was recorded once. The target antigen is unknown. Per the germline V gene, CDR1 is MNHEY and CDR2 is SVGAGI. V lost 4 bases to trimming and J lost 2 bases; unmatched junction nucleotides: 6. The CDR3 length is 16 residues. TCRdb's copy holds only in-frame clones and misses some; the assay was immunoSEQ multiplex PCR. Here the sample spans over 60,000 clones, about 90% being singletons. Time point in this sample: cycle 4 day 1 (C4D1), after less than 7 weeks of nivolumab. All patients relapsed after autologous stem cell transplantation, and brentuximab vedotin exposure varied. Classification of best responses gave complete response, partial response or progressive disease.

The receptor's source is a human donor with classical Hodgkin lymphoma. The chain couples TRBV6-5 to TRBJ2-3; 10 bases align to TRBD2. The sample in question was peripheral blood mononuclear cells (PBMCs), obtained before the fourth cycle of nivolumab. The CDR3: CASSSLLAGNTDTQYF. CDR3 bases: TGTGCCAGCAGTTCGCTACTAGCGGGGAACACAGATACGCAGTATTTT.